The 13 T cell receptor beta chains in this list originate from one sample, sequenced in a study of STAT5B mutations in CD4+ large granular lymphocyte leukemia. Using immunoSEQ multiplex PCR, the repertoire was profiled, and TCRdb retains in-frame clones only, with some absent. The sample has about 30,000 clones, roughly 84% seen once. What was sequenced was CD4+ T cells from blood buffy coats. The receptors stem from a human donor in good health.

This clone was seen only once. CDR3 bases: TGTGCCAGTAGTATGTTGAAGGGGCCAAGAGCAACTAATGAAAAACTGTTTTTT. Amino acid sequence: CASSMLKGPRATNEKLFF. V usage is TRBV19 and J usage is TRBJ1-4, with D maybe TRBD1 (5 bases). The CDR3 loop spans 18 amino acids. The germline V and J ends were trimmed by 3 bases and 0 bases, with 17 bases remaining between them. Germline V gene sequence: CDR1 LNHDA, CDR2 SQIVND (reference sequence).

The gene calls are TRBV11-2 and TRBJ2-7, with unresolved D. The CDR3 extends over 14 amino acids. Between the trimmed V and J ends, which lost 0 bases and 1 base, there was a span of 7 bases. Germline V gene lookup returns CDR1 SGHAT and CDR2 FQNNGV. The CDR3 DNA sequence: TGTGCCAGCAGCTTAGATCAAGGGTCCTACGAGCAGTACTTC. Amino acids: CASSLDQGSYEQYF. The full variable domain, completed using reference TRBV11-2 and TRBJ2-7, is EAGVAQSPRYKIIEKRQSVAFWCNPISGHATLYWYQQILGQGPKLLIQFQNNGVVDDSQLPKDRFSAERLKGVDSTLKIQPAKLEDSAVYLCASSLDQGSYEQYFGPGTRLTVT.

The CDR3 is CASSYRTVAYGYTF. DNA of the CDR3: TGTGCCAGCAGTTACCGGACAGTCGCGTATGGCTACACCTTC. J is TRBJ1-2 and V is TRBV6-5; perhaps TRBD1 as D (6 bases). The CDR3 spans 14 residues. The V end lost 2 bases, the J end lost 5 bases, and 12 bases lay between the germline ends. CDR1 and CDR2 from the germline V gene are MNHEY and SVGAGI.

The chain is built from TRBV11-2 and TRBJ2-1; 8 bases agree with TRBD2. Germline V gives CDR1 SGHAT, CDR2 FQNNGV. This CDR3 has 17 amino acids. The V segment lost 2 bases and the J segment 3 bases; nucleotides outside the gene matches: 9. In DNA form, the CDR3 reads TGTGCCAGCAGCTTATCACCGGGCGGGAGGATCTACAATGAGCAGTTCTTC. Translating it yields CASSLSPGGRIYNEQFF.

Remarks on this clone: Different DNA sequences within this sample yield the same CDR3. J is TRBJ2-1 and V is TRBV10-3; the match to TRBD2 covers 8 bases. Germline loops: CDR1 ENHRY, CDR2 SYGVKD. V shed 0 bases and J 6 bases; nucleotides not matched to a gene: 4. CDR3 length equals 15 residues. CDR3 sequence reads: CAISESGLAGNEQFF. CDR3 bases: TGTGCCATCAGTGAGTCAGGTCTAGCGGGCAATGAGCAGTTCTTC.

The chain recombines TRBV7-3 with TRBJ2-5; TRBD2 is a possible D gene (6 bases). The CDR3 loop spans 13 amino acids. Germline CDR1 SGHTA, CDR2 FQGTGA. Trimming cost V 2 bases and J 4 bases, with 8 bases left between them. This chain's CDR3 is CASSLGGLETQYF. CDR3 DNA: TGTGCCAGCAGCTTAGGAGGGCTAGAGACCCAGTACTTC.

The chain links TRBV28 to TRBJ2-7; D ambiguous. Germline V CDR1 and CDR2: MDHEN, SYDVKM. The V gene lost 8 bases and the J gene lost 3 bases, with 8 bases spanning the gap. This CDR3 region has 11 residues. Here the CDR3 DNA reads TGTGCCAGCGGGGTGGTCTACGAGCAGTACTTC. Translating it yields CASGVVYEQYF.

The V gene is TRBV13, the J gene TRBJ2-3; 10 nucleotides agree with TRBD2. Germline CDR1 PRHDT, CDR2 FYEKMQ (reference sequence). The V segment lost 0 bases and the J segment 4 bases; nucleotides outside the gene matches: 4. The CDR3 has 16 amino acids. The DNA of the CDR3 is TGTGCCAGCAGCTTAGGGCTAGCGGGAGTAGCAGATACGCAGTATTTT. Translating gives CASSLGLAGVADTQYF.

V gene TRBV11-3 combines with J gene TRBJ1-1; the D gene is possibly TRBD1 (6 bases). The length of the CDR3 is 15 residues. Looked up from germline, CDR1 is SGHNT and CDR2 is YENEEA. Trimming stripped 5 bases from V and 1 base from J, with 14 bases between. The CDR3 bases are TGTGCCAGCAGCCTAGGGGGGGGAACGAACACTGAAGCTTTCTTT. Its translation is CASSLGGGTNTEAFF.

The chain uses TRBV27 and TRBJ1-4, with D perhaps TRBD1 (5 bases). CDR1 and CDR2 (germline): MNHEY, SMNVEV (reference sequence). This CDR3 spans 18 amino acids. V was trimmed by 3 bases and J by 0 bases, leaving 17 bases between them. Written as DNA, the CDR3 is TGTGCCAGCAGTTTTCGAGCCCTTACAGGAGCAACTAATGAAAAACTGTTTTTT. Its protein is CASSFRALTGATNEKLFF.

A few counts support this clone. The chain links TRBV5-1 to TRBJ2-2; maybe TRBD2 (5 bases). The V gene lost 2 bases and the J gene lost 5 bases, with 19 bases spanning the gap. The CDR3 spans 17 residues. Germline V gene data show CDR1 as SGHRS and CDR2 as YFSETQ. The CDR3 region has the DNA TGCGCCAGCAGCTTACAAGGCCCGACCCGGGGTACCGGGGAGCTGTTTTTT. Its protein is CASSLQGPTRGTGELFF.

The chain joins TRBV11-1 to TRBJ2-1, with D hard to call. The CDR3 is 13 amino acids. Germline CDR1 reads SGHAT; CDR2 reads FQDESV (reference sequence). V shed 5 bases and J shed 5 bases, with 10 bases lying between them. The CDR3 spells CASSLRRNNEQFF. The CDR3 DNA follows: TGTGCCAGCAGCCTCCGCAGAAACAATGAGCAGTTCTTC. Supplemented by reference TRBV11-1 and TRBJ2-1, the full variable domain reads EAEVAQSPRYKITEKSQAVAFWCDPISGHATLYWYRQILGQGPELLVQFQDESVVDDSQLPKDRFSAERLKGVDSTLKIQPAELGDSAMYLCASSLRRNNEQFFGPGTRLTVL.

The V call is TRBV10-3, the J call TRBJ1-5; D is undetermined. The V end lost 3 bases, the J end lost 4 bases, and 13 bases lay between the germline ends. The CDR3 totals 15 residues. CDR1 ENHRY and CDR2 SYGVKD come from the germline V gene. The CDR3 nucleotides read TGTGCCATCAGTGATGGGGTTGCAGCTAATCAGCCCCAGCATTTT. Its translation: CAISDGVAANQPQHF.